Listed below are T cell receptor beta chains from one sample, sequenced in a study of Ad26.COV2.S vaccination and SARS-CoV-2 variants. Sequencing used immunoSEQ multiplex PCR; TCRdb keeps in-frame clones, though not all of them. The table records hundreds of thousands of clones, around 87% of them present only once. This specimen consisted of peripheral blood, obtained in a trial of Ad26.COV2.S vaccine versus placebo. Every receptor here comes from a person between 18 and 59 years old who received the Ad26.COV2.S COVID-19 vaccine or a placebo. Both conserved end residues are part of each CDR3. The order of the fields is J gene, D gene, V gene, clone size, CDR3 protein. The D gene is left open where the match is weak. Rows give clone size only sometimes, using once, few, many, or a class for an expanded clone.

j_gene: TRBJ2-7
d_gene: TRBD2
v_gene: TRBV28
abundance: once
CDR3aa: CASSKPGLSVEQYF

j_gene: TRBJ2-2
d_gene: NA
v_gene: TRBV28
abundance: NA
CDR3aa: CASSLIDMNTGELFF

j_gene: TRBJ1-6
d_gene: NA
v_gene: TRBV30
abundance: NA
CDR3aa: CAWSWQEAPYNSPLHF

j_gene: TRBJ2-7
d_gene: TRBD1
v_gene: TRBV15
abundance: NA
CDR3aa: CATSIARDRVYEQYF

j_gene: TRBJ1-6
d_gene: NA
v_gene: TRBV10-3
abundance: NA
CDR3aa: CAIADRSSYNSPLHF

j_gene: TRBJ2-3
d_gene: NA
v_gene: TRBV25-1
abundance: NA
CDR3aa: CASSEYPRDLSTDTQYF

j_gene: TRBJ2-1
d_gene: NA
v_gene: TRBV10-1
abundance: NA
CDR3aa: CASSPPGGLSYNEQFF

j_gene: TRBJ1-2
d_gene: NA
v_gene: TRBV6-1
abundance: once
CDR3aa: CASSDPGGYGYTF

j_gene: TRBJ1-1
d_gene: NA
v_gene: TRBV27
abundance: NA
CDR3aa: CASSFVGPNTEAFF

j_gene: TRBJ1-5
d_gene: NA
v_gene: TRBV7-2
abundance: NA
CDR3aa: CASSRQSNQPQHF

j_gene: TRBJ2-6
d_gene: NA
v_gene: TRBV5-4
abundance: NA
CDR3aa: CASSPGTPTGANVLTF

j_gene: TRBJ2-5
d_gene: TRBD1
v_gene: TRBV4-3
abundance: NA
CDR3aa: CASSQDGDRSQETQYF

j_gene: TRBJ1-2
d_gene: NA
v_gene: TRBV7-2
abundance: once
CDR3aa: CASSLVAGDGYGYTF

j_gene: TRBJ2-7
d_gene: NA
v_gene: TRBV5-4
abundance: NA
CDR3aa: CASSLGYSLSYEQYF

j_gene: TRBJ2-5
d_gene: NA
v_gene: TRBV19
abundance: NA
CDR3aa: CASSIGPAETQYF

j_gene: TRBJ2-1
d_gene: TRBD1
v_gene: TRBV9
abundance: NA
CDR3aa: CASSAGTGTYNEQFF

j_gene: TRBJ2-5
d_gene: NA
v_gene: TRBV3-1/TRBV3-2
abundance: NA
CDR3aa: CASSPRLGAAETQYF

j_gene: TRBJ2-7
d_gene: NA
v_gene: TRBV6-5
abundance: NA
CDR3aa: CASSYSGGFSYEQYF

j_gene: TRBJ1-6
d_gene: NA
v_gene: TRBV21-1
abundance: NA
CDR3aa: CASSKAGAPNGNSPLHF

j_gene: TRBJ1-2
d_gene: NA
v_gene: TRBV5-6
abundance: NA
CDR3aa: CASSFEGGGLGYTF

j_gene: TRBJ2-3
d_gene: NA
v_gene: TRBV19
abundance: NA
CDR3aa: CASSIGRLYPDTQYF

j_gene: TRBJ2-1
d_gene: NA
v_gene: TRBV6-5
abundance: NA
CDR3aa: CASSYSIGDNEQFF

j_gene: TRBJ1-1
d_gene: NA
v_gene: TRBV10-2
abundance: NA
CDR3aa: CASSGDLLEAFF

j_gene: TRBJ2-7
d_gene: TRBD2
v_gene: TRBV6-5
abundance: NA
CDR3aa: CASSYSVAGAYEQYF

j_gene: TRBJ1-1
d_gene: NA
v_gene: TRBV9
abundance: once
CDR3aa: CASRGVRDTEAFF

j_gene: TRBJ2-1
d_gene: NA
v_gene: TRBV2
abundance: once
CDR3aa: CASRQVVSSYNEQFF

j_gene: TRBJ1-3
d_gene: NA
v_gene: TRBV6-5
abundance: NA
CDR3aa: CASTQRGFSGNTIYF

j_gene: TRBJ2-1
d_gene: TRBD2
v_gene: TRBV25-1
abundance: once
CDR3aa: CASSESQLAGPDNEQFF

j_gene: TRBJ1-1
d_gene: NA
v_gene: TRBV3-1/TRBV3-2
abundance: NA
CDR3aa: CASSTGNTEAFF

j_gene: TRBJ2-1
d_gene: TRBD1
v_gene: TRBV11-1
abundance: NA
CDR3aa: CASSSDNHRGFEQFF

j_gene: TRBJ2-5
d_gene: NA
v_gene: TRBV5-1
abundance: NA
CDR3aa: CASSFSGLPEETQYF

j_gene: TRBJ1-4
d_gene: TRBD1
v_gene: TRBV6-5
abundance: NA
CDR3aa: CATDRVGLEKLFF

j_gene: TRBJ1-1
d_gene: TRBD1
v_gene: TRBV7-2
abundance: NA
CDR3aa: CASSQDRVNSAGEAFF

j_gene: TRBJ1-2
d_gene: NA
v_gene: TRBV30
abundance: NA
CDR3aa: CAWRHEWDGYTF

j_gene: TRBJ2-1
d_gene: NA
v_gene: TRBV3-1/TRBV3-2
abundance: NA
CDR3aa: CASSQDVREQFF

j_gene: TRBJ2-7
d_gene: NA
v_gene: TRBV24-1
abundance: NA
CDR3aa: CATSDFWDTPYEQYF

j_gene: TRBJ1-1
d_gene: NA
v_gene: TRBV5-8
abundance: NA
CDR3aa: CASSLKQVEAFF

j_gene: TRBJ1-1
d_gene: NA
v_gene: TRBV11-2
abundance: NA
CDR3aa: CASSPFSEVNTEAFF

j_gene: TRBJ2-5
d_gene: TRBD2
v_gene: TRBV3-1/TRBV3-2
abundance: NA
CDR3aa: CASSQDWYGGRAVETQYF

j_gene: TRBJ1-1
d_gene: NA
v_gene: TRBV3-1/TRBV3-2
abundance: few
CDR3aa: CASSQINTEAFF

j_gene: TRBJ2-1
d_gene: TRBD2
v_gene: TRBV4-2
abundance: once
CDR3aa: CASSQVSSGDNEQFF